This TCR beta chain was found in a study of cytomegalovirus exposure and HLA in healthy donors. Amplification used 60 Vbeta primers and 13 Jbeta primers. Here immunoSEQ multiplex PCR was the method, and the copy in TCRdb shows in-frame clones only, minus some. The sample lists over 150,000 clones, 77% seen once, with approximately 1.5% in the top ten. Trimming cost V 4 bases and J 3 bases; bases outside gene matches: 4. Germline CDR1 SGHAT, CDR2 FQNNGV. The CDR3 runs 15 residues. The sample taken for sequencing was PBMCs. The TCR was taken from a woman aged 25 to 45 in good health and CMV-seropositive. This chain links TRBV11-2 with TRBJ2-1; 9 bases line up with TRBD1. The CDR3 loop is CASSSDRGFYNEQFF. The CDR3 coding sequence is TGTGCCAGCAGCTCGGACAGGGGATTCTACAATGAGCAGTTCTTC.